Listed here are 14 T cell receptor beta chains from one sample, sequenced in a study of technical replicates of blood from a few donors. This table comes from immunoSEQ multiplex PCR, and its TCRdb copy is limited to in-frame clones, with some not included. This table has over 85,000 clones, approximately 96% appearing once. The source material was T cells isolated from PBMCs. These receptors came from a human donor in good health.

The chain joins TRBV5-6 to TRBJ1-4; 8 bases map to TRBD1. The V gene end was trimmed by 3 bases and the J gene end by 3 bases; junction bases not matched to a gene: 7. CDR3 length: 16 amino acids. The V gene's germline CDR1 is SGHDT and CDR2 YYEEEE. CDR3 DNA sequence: TGTGCCAGCAGCTCACGACAGGGGTTGTCTAATGAAAAACTGTTTTTT. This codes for CASSSRQGLSNEKLFF.

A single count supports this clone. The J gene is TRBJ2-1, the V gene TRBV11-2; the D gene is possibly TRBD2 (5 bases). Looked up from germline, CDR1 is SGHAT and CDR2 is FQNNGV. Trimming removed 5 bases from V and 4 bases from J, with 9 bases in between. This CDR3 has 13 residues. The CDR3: CASSRGSYNEQFF. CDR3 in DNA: TGTGCCAGCAGCCGGGGAAGTTACAATGAGCAGTTCTTC.

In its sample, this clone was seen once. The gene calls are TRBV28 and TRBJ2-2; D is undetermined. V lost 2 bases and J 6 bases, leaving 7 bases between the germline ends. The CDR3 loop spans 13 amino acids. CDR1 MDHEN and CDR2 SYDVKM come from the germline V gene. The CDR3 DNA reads TGTGCCAGCAGTTTACAGGCTCCCGGGGAGCTGTTTTTT. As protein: CASSLQAPGELFF.

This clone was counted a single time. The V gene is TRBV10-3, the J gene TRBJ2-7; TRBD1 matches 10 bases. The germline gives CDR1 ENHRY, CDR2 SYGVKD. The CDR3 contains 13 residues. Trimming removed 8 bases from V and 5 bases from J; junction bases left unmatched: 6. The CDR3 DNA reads TGTGCCATCCAAGAGACAGGGGGCCACGAGCAGTACTTC. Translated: CAIQETGGHEQYF.

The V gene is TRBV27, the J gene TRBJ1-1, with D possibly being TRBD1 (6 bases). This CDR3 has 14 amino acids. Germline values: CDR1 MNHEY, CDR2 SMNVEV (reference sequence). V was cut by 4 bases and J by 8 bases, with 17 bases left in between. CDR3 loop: CASSSGQQRYEAFF. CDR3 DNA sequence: TGTGCCAGCAGTTCAGGACAGCAGAGGTACGAAGCTTTCTTT.

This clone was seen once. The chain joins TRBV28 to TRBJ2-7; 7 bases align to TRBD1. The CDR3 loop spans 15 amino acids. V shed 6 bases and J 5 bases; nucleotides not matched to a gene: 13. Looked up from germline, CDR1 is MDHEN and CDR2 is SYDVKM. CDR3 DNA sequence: TGTGCCAGCAGAACTCGAACTGGGACAGCACACGAGCAGTACTTC. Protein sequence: CASRTRTGTAHEQYF. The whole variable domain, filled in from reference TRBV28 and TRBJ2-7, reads DVKVTQSSRYLVKRTGEKVFLECVQDMDHENMFWYRQDPGLGLRLIYFSYDVKMKEKGDIPEGYSVSREKKERFSLILESASTNQTSMYLCASRTRTGTAHEQYFGPGTRLTVT.

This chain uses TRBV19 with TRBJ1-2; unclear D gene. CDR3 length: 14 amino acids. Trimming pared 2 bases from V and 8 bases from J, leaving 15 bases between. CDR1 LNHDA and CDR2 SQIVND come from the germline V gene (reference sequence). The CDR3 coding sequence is TGTGCCAGTAGTATAAACCCTTCGGGAGCGGGCTACACCTTC. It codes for CASSINPSGAGYTF.

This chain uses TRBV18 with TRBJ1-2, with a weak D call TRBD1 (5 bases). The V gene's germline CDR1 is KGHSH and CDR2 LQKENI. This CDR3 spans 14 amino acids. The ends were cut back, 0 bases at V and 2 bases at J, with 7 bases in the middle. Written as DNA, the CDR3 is TGTGCCAGCTCACCACCGTCAGGGAACTATGGCTACACCTTC. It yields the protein CASSPPSGNYGYTF.

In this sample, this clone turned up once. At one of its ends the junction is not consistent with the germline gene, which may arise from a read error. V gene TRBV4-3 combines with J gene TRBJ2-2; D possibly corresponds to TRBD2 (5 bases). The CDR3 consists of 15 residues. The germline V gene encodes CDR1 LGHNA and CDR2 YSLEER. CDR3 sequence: CASRPQTGNPGELFF. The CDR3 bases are TGCGCCAGCAGACCTCAGACCGGGAACCCCGGGGAGCTGTTTTTT.

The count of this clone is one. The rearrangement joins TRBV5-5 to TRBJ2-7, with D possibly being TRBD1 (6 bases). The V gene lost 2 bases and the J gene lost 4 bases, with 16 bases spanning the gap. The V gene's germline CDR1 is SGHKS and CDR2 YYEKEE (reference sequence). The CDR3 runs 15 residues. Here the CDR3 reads CASSFTGLEWYEQYF. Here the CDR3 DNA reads TGTGCCAGCAGCTTTACAGGGTTAGAGTGGTACGAGCAGTACTTC.

CDR3 nucleotides: TGTGCCAGCAGTGAACAGGGGGCAGGAGAGACCCAGTACTTC. Its protein product is CASSEQGAGETQYF. The chain has TRBV6-1 and TRBJ2-5, with 8 bases aligning to TRBD1. Germline loops: CDR1 MNHNS, CDR2 SASEGT. Unmatched junction bases numbered 3, after V lost 2 bases and J lost 4 bases. The length of the CDR3 is 14 residues.

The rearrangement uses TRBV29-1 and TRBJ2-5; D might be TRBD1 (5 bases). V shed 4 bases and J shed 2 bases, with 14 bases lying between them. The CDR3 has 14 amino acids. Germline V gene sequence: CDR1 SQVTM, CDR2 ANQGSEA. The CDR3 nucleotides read TGCAGCGTTGTTCGGTCAGGGCTACAAGAGACCCAGTACTTC. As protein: CSVVRSGLQETQYF.

The CDR3 DNA sequence: TGTGCCAGCCGAAAAACAGGGTACGAGCAGTACTTC. Encoded protein: CASRKTGYEQYF. This sequence joins TRBV27 and TRBJ2-7; D perhaps matches TRBD1 (6 bases). The CDR3 is 12 amino acids. CDR1 and CDR2 (germline): MNHEY, SMNVEV (reference sequence). The V and J ends lost 8 bases and 4 bases respectively, with 12 bases between them.

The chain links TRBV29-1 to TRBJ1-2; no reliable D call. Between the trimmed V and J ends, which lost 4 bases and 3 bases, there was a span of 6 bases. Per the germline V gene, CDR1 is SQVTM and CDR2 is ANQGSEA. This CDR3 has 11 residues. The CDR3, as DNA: TGCAGCGTTGGGGCAGACTATGGCTACACCTTC. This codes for CSVGADYGYTF. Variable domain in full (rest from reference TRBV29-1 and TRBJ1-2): SAVISQKPSRDICQRGTSLTIQCQVDSQVTMMFWYRQQPGQSLTLIATANQGSEATYESGFVIDKFPISRPNLTFSTLTVSNMSPEDSSIYLCSVGADYGYTFGSGTRLTVV.